Reported below is one T cell receptor (beta chain). Its target is not known. This sample is part of a study of cytomegalovirus exposure and HLA in healthy donors. Broader study findings: It has been reported that TCR beta sequences accurately predicted the HLA-A and HLA-B alleles of most subjects.

A multiplex PCR was run with 60 Vbeta primers and 13 Jbeta primers. TCRdb's table, derived via immunoSEQ multiplex PCR, lists solely in-frame clones and lacks some. The data hold about 190,000 clones, with approximately 82% observed a single time. Sequencing input: PBMCs. This sequence was found in a woman aged 45 to 65 in good health and CMV-seropositive.

CDR3 coding DNA: TGTGCCAGCTCACCCGACGACAGAAACTACGAGCAGTACTTC. Its protein is CASSPDDRNYEQYF. J is TRBJ2-7 and V is TRBV18; D is perhaps TRBD1 (5 bases). CDR1 is KGHSH, CDR2 LQKENI, per germline. The V gene lost 3 bases and the J gene lost 3 bases, with 12 bases spanning the gap. The CDR3 runs 14 residues.